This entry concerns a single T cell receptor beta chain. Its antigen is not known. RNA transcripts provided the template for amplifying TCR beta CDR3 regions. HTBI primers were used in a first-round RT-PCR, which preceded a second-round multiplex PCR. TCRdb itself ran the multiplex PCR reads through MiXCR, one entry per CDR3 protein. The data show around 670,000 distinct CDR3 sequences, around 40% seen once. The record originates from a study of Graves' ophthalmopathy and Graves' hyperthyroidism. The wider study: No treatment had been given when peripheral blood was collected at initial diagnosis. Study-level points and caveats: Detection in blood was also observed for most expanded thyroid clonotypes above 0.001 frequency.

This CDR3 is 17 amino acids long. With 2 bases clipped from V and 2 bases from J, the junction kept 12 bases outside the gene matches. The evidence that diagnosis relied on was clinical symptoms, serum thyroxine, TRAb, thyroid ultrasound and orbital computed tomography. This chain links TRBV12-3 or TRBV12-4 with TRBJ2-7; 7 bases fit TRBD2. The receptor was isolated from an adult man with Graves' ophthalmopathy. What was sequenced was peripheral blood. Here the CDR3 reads CASSLSPLAEGTYEQYF. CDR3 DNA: TGTGCCAGCAGTTTATCGCCGCTAGCGGAAGGCACCTACGAGCAGTACTTC.